This TCR beta chain was observed in a study of T cells expressing NK-cell markers. Points from the study as a whole: Of CD8+ T cells, about 1.0-8% belonged to dominant NKG2C+ clonotypes in several donors.

On this clonotype itself: Its matching antigen is unknown.

No DNA is given; TCRdb re-called the 5' RACE reads and lists each CDR3 protein once. This listing includes about 300,000 distinct CDR3 sequences. The CDR3 spans 17 residues. CDR1 and CDR2 from the germline V gene are MNHEY and SVGAGI. This clonotype originated in a woman aged 18 to 75 in good health. This chain uses TRBV6-5 with TRBJ2-1; TCRdb outputs TRBD2, but without DNA this stays unchecked. Sequencing was carried out using blood T cells: a sorted CD56 or NKG2C T cell subset, CD4+ or CD8+ T cells, or bulk PBMC T cells (not recorded which). CDR3 region: CASSYVSPSGGWDEQFF.